Included here is one T cell receptor (beta chain) sequence, with context. These data belong to a study of blood T cell repertoires in COVID-19. Study as a whole: Acute and convalescent COVID-19 samples came from the United States, Italy and Spain. The analysed material was cDNA or gDNA that came from T cells, B-cell-depleted T cells, or PBMCs.

This CDR3 is built from 17 residues. The V segment lost 0 bases and the J segment 4 bases; nucleotides outside the gene matches: 6. Per the authors' pipeline: Counts of nucleated cells, estimated from reference gene primer amplification, were obtained. Sequencing was performed with immunoSEQ multiplex PCR; in TCRdb, only in-frame clones are kept and a portion is missing. V and J calls and clone size follow that table, whereas D and trimming were derived from the DNA. The sample lists 150,000 to 200,000 clones, roughly 85% occurring once. Material: peripheral blood. The chain uses TRBV5-3 and TRBJ2-1, with 11 bases lining up with TRBD2. TRBV5-3 is an ORF for which the function is uncertain. This TCR was recovered from a woman older than 75 with active or convalescent COVID-19. Written as DNA, the CDR3 is TGTGCCAGAAGCTTGGCGGCTAGCGGGAGGAGGTACAATGAGCAGTTCTTC. Translation: CARSLAASGRRYNEQFF.